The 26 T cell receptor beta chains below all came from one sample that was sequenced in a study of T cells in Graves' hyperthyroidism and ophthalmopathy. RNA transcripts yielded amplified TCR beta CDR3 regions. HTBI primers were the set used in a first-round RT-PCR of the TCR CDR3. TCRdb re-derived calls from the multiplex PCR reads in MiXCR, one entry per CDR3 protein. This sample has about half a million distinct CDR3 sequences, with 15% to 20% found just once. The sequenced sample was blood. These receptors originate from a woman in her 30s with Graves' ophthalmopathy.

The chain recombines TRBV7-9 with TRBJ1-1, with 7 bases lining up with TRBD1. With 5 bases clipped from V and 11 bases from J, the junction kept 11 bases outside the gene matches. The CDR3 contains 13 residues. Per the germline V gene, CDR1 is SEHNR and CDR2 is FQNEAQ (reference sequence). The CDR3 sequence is CASSPRQGRGAFF. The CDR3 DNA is TGTGCCAGCAGCCCGCGACAGGGACGGGGGGCTTTCTTT.

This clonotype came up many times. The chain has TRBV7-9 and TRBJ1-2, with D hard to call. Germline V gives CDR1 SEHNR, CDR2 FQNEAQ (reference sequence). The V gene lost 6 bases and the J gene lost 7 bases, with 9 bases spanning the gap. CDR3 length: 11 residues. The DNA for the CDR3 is TGTGCCAGCAGTTTCATGAGTGGCTACACCTTC. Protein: CASSFMSGYTF.

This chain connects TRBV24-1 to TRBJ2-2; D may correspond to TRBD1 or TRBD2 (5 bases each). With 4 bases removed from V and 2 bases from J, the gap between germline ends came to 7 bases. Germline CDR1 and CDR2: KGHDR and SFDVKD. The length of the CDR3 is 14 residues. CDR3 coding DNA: TGTGCCACCAGTGAGGGGGTAAACACCGGGGAGCTGTTTTTT. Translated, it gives CATSEGVNTGELFF.

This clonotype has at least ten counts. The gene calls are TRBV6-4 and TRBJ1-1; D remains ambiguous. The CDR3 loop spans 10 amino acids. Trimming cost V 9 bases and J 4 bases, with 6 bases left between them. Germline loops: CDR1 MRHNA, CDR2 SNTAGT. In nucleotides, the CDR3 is TGTGCCAGTCCGCCCACTGAAGCTTTCTTT. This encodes CASPPTEAFF.

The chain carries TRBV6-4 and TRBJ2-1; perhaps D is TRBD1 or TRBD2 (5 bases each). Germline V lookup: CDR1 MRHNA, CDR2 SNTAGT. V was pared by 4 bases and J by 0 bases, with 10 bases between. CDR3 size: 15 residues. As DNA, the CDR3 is TGTGCCAGCAGTGGGGACCTTAGCTCCTACAATGAGCAGTTCTTC. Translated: CASSGDLSSYNEQFF.

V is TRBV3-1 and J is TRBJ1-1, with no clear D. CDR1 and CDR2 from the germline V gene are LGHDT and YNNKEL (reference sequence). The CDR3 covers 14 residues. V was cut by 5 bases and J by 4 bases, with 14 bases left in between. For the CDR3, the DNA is TGTGCCAGCAGCATGGACGAGGTGGCCACTGAAGCTTTCTTT. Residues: CASSMDEVATEAFF.

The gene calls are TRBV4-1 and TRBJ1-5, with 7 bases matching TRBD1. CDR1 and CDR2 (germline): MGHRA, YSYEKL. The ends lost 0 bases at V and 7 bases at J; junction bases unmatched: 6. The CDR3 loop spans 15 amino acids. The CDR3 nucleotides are TGCGCCAGCAGCCAAGATGAGGGGGCAGTACAGCCCCAGCATTTT. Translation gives CASSQDEGAVQPQHF.

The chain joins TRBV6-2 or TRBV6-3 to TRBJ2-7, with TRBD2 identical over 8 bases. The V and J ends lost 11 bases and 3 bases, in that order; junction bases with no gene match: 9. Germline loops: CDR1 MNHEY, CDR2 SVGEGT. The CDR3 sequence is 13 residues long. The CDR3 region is CAVSASGFYEQYF. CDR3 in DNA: TGTGCCGTGTCGGCTAGCGGGTTCTACGAGCAGTACTTC.

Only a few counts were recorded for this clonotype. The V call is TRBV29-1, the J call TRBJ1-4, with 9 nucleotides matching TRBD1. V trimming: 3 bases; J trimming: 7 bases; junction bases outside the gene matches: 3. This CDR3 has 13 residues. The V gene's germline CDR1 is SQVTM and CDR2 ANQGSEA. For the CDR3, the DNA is TGCAGCGTTGAGACAGGGGGTCGTGAAAAACTGTTTTTT. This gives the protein CSVETGGREKLFF.

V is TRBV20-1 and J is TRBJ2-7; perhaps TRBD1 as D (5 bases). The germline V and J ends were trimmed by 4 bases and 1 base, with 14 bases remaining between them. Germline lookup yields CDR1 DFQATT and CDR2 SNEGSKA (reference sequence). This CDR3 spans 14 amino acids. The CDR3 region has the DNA TGCAGTGCTATCTCAGGGTCACGATCCTACGAGCAGTACTTC. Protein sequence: CSAISGSRSYEQYF.

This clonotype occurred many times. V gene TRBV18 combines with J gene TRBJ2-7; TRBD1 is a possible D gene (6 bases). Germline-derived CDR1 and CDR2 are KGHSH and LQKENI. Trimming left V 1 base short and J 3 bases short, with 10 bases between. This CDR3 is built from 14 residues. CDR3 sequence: CASSPRDTIYEQYF. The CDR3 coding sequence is TGTGCCAGCTCACCACGGGACACGATCTACGAGCAGTACTTC.

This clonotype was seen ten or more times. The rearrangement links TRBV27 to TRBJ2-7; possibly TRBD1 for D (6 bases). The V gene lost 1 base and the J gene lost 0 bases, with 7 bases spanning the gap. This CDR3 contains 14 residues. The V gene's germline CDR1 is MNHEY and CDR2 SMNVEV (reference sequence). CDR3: CASSLLDSSYEQYF. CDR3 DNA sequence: TGTGCCAGCAGTTTATTGGACAGCTCCTACGAGCAGTACTTC.

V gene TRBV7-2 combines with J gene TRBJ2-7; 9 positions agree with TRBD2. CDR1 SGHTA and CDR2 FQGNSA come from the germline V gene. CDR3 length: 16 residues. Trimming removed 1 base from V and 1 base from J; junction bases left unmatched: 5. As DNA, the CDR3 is TGTGCCAGCAGCTTAGAAGCCCTAGCGGGGTCCTACGAGCAGTACTTC. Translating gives CASSLEALAGSYEQYF. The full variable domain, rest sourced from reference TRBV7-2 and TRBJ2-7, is GAGVSQSPSNKVTEKGKDVELRCDPISGHTALYWYRQSLGQGLEFLIYFQGNSAPDKSGLPSDRFSAERTGGSVSTLTIQRTQQEDSAVYLCASSLEALAGSYEQYFGPGTRLTVT.

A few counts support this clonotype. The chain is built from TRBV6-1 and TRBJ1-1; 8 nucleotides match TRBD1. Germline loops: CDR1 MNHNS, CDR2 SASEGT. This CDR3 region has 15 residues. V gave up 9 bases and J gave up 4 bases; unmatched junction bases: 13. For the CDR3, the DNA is TGTGCCAGTCTCCGGGACAGGAGGGGTGGCACTGAAGCTTTCTTT. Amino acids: CASLRDRRGGTEAFF.

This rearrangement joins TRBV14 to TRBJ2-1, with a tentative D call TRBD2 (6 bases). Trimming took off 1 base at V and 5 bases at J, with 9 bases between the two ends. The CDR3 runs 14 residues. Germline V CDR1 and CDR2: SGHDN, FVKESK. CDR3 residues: CASSQAGTHNEQFF. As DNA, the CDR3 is TGTGCCAGCAGCCAAGCAGGGACTCACAATGAGCAGTTCTTC.

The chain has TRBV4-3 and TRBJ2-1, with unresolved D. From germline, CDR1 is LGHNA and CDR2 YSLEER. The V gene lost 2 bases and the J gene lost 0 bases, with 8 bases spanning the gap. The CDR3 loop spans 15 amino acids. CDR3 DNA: TGCGCCAGCAGCCAAACTCGAAGCTCCTACAATGAGCAGTTCTTC. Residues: CASSQTRSSYNEQFF.

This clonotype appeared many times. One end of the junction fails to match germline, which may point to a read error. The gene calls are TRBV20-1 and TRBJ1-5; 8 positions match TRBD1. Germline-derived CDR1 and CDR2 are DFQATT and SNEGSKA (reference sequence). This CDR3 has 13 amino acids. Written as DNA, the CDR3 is TGCAGTGCCGTCGGACAGGGCAACCAGCCCCAGCATTTT. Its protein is CSAVGQGNQPQHF.

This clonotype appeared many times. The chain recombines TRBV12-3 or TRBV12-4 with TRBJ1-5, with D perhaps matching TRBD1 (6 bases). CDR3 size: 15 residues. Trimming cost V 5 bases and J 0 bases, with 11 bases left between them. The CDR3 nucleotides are TGTGCCAGCAGTCCCACAGGGTCTAGCAATCAGCCCCAGCATTTT. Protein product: CASSPTGSSNQPQHF.

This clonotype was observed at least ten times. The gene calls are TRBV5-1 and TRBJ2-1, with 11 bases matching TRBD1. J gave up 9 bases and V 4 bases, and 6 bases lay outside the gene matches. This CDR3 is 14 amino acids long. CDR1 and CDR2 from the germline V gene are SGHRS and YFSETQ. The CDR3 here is CASSQGQGAGEQFF. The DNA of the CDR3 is TGCGCCAGCAGCCAAGGACAGGGGGCGGGTGAGCAGTTCTTC.

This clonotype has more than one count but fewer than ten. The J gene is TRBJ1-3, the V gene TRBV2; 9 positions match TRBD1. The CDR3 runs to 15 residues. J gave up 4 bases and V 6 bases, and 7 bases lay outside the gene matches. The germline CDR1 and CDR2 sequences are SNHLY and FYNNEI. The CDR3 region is CASRVKGTGGNTIYF. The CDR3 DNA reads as TGTGCCAGCAGGGTTAAAGGGACAGGGGGAAACACCATATATTTT.

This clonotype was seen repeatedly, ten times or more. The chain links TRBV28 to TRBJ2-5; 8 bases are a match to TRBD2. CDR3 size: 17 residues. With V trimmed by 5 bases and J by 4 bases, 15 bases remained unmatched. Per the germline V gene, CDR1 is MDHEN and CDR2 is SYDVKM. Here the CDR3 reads CASSPAGREALLETQYF. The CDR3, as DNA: TGTGCCAGCAGTCCCGCGGGGCGGGAGGCCTTATTAGAGACCCAGTACTTC.

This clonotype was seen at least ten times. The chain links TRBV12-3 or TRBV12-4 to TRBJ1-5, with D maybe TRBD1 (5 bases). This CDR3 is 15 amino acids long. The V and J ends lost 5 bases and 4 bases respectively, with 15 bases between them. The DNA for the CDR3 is TGTGCCAGCAGTCCGTCCAGGGTTTTGAATCAGCCCCAGCATTTT. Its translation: CASSPSRVLNQPQHF.

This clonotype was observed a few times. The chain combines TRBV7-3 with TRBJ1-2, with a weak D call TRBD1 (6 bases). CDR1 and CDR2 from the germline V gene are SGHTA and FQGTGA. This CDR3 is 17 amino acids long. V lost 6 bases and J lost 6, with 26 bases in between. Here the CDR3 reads CASSPRGTPIRRDGYTF. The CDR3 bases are TGTGCCAGCAGTCCAAGGGGGACACCAATTCGTCGGGATGGCTACACCTTC.

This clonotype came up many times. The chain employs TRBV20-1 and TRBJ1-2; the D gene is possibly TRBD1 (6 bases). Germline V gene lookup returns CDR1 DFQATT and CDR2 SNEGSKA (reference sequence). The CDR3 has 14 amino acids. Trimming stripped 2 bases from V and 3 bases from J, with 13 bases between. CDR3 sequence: CSARWGGEDYGYTF. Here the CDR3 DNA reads TGCAGTGCTAGATGGGGGGGCGAAGACTATGGCTACACCTTC.

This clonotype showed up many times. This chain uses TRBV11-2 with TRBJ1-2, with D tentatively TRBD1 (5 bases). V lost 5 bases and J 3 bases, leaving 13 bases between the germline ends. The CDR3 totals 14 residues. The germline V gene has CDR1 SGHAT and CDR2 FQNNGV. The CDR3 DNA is TGTGCCAGCAGCCCGACGGACACAGACTATGGCTACACCTTC. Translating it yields CASSPTDTDYGYTF. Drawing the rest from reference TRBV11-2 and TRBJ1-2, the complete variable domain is EAGVAQSPRYKIIEKRQSVAFWCNPISGHATLYWYQQILGQGPKLLIQFQNNGVVDDSQLPKDRFSAERLKGVDSTLKIQPAKLEDSAVYLCASSPTDTDYGYTFGSGTRLTVV.

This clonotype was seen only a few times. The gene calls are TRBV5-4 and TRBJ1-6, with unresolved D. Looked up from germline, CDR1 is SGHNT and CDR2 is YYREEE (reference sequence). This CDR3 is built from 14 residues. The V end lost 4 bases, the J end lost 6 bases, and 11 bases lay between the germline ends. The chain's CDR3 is CASSTAVSNSPLHF. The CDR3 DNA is TGTGCCAGCAGCACGGCCGTTTCTAATTCACCCCTCCACTTT.